This is a list of T cell receptor beta chains from one sample in a study of cytomegalovirus exposure and HLA in healthy donors. The protocol was immunoSEQ multiplex PCR, while the TCRdb copy is restricted to in-frame clones and leaves out a portion. Here the sample spans over 150,000 clones, about 69% being singletons. Sequenced material: PBMCs. Receptors originate from a man in his thirties or forties in good health and CMV-seropositive. Each CDR3 is given with its conserved first and last residue. D genes are given only for firm matches. Size is stated for part of the rows, as once, few or many counts, or as a class when the clone is expanded.

size,D,J,length,V,DNA,CDR3
-,TRBD1,TRBJ2-7,13,TRBV13,TGTGCCAGCAGCTGGACAGGGGATGGCGAGCAGTACTTC,CASSWTGDGEQYF
-,TRBD2,TRBJ2-7,18,TRBV19,TGTGCCAGTAGTATCGCAGGGACTAGCGGGACTAGGTCCTACGAGCAGTACTTC,CASSIAGTSGTRSYEQYF
-,-,TRBJ1-2,14,TRBV4-2,TGTGCCAGCAGCCAAGAAGTCCCGGGCTATGGCTACACCTTC,CASSQEVPGYGYTF
-,TRBD2,TRBJ2-2,16,TRBV7-2,TGTGCCAGCAGCCCAGGGACTAGCGGGATTGACGGGGAGCTGTTTTTT,CASSPGTSGIDGELFF
-,-,TRBJ2-3,12,TRBV30,TGTGCCTGGAGTGACAACACAGATACGCAGTATTTT,CAWSDNTDTQYF
once,-,TRBJ2-3,19,TRBV15,TGTGCCACCAGCAGAGATCTTCCCCCGAAGCGAGGATACACAGATACGCAGTATTTT,CATSRDLPPKRGYTDTQYF
-,-,TRBJ1-1,16,TRBV14,TGTGCCAGCAGCCCCGGGCCGAGGGGGATGAACACTGAAGCTTTCTTT,CASSPGPRGMNTEAFF
once,-,TRBJ1-4,14,TRBV18,TGTGCCAGCTCACAAACTACGGCGGGGGAAAAACTGTTTTTT,CASSQTTAGEKLFF
-,TRBD2,TRBJ2-5,15,TRBV18,TGTGCCAGCTCACCACGTAGACTAGCGGAAGAGACCCAGTACTTC,CASSPRRLAEETQYF
-,-,TRBJ2-5,14,TRBV6-5,TGTGCCAGCAGTTACGGCAGGGGACAAGAGACCCAGTACTTC,CASSYGRGQETQYF
-,TRBD2,TRBJ2-7,17,TRBV30,TGTGCCTGGAGTGGGGGACTAGCGGGGGCCCTGGAGAACGAGCAGTACTTC,CAWSGGLAGALENEQYF
-,-,TRBJ1-1,11,TRBV11-2,TGTGCCAGCAGCTTAGGCAGGGAAGCTTTCTTT,CASSLGREAFF
-,-,TRBJ2-5,16,TRBV21-1,TGTGCCAGCAGCAAAGGTAGCGGGAGCTGGAATGAGACCCAGTACTTC,CASSKGSGSWNETQYF
-,-,TRBJ2-6,18,TRBV11-3,TGTGCCAGCAGCTTAGAGGGGGCACGGAGCTCTGGGGCCAACGTCCTGACTTTC,CASSLEGARSSGANVLTF
-,-,TRBJ2-5,13,TRBV25-1,TGTGCCAGCAGTGAAGGGGGGTTGGAGACCCAGTACTTC,CASSEGGLETQYF
-,-,TRBJ2-1,13,TRBV19,TGTGCCAGTAGTATCAGGGGGGTAGATGAGCAGTTCTTC,CASSIRGVDEQFF
once,TRBD1,TRBJ1-5,13,TRBV19,TGTGCCAGTAGGGGACAGGGGGATCAGCCCCAGCATTTT,CASRGQGDQPQHF
-,TRBD1,TRBJ1-6,15,TRBV2,TGTGCCAGCAGTCCCGGGACAGGGACCAATTCACCCCTCCACTTT,CASSPGTGTNSPLHF
-,-,TRBJ1-1,16,TRBV11-2,TGTGCCAGCAGACTTGTGCGGGGCGGGGGGAACACTGAAGCTTTCTTT,CASRLVRGGGNTEAFF
-,-,TRBJ1-1,15,TRBV18,TGTGCCAGCTCACCAGACGCAGGGGCGGGTACTGAAGCTTTCTTT,CASSPDAGAGTEAFF
-,TRBD1,TRBJ2-3,15,TRBV5-1,TGCGCCAGCAGCATAGGGACAGGGGGCACAGATACGCAGTATTTT,CASSIGTGGTDTQYF
-,-,TRBJ2-2,15,TRBV11-3,TGTGCCAGCAGCTTAACAGGGACGAACACCGGGGAGCTGTTTTTT,CASSLTGTNTGELFF
-,-,TRBJ1-1,12,TRBV5-1,TGCGCCAGCAGCTTGGGGGCGACTGAAGCTTTCTTT,CASSLGATEAFF
-,TRBD2,TRBJ2-3,15,TRBV7-9,TGTGCCAGCACCAGCCTAGCGGCTAGCACAGATACGCAGTATTTT,CASTSLAASTDTQYF
-,TRBD1,TRBJ1-1,15,TRBV4-3,TGCGCCAGCAGCCAGGGACAGGGGGGGAGGACTGAAGCTTTCTTT,CASSQGQGGRTEAFF
-,TRBD1,TRBJ1-4,15,TRBV6-1,TGTGCCAGCAGTCCCGTAGGGGGCATCGGAGAAAAACTGTTTTTT,CASSPVGGIGEKLFF
-,TRBD2,TRBJ2-3,15,TRBV5-4,TGTGCCAGCAGTCCTAGCGGGAGAGGCACAGATACGCAGTATTTT,CASSPSGRGTDTQYF
-,-,TRBJ2-5,14,TRBV18,TGTGCCAGCTCACCACCGGCCACAACGGAGACCCAGTACTTC,CASSPPATTETQYF
-,TRBD2,TRBJ2-3,16,TRBV4-2,TGTGCCAGCAGCCCGGTATTAGCGGGGGGGGAGGATACGCAGTATTTT,CASSPVLAGGEDTQYF
once,TRBD2,TRBJ2-7,16,TRBV11-2,TGTGCCAGCAGCTTAGGAATAGCGGGAGGAACGGTTGAGCAGTACTTC,CASSLGIAGGTVEQYF
-,-,TRBJ2-2,13,TRBV2,TGTGCCAGCAGACTAAGGGGCACCGGGGAGCTGTTTTTT,CASRLRGTGELFF
once,-,TRBJ2-5,13,TRBV7-2,TGTGCCAGCGGCAGGGTGCCCCAAGAGACCCAGTACTTC,CASGRVPQETQYF
-,-,TRBJ1-1,15,TRBV19,TGTGCCAGTAGTGGCAGGGTGGTGGATAACACTGAAGCTTTCTTT,CASSGRVVDNTEAFF
-,-,TRBJ1-1,14,TRBV28,TGTGCCAGCAGCTCTCAGGGCCTGAACACTGAAGCTTTCTTT,CASSSQGLNTEAFF
once,-,TRBJ1-4,16,TRBV4-3,TGCGCCAGCAGCCAAGCCCACCTAGCAACTAATGAAAAACTGTTTTTT,CASSQAHLATNEKLFF
-,TRBD2,TRBJ2-7,16,TRBV7-2,TGTGCCAGCAGCTCATCAGGGAGCGGGAGGGTTTACGAGCAGTACTTC,CASSSSGSGRVYEQYF
few,-,TRBJ2-7,13,TRBV6-1,TGTGCCAGCAGTGAAAACAGGGACTACGAGCAGTACTTC,CASSENRDYEQYF
-,-,TRBJ2-1,13,TRBV5-5,TGTGCCAGCAGCTTGACGGGACTTCTCGAGCAGTTCTTC,CASSLTGLLEQFF
few,-,TRBJ2-7,16,TRBV7-8,TGTGCCAGCAGCTTAGGCATGGGGCAGGGTGGGTACGAGCAGTACTTC,CASSLGMGQGGYEQYF
-,-,TRBJ2-5,14,TRBV7-2,TGTGCCAGCAGCTTAGGTTGGGGCGGGGGCCTGGTAGACTTC,CASSLGWGGGLVDF
-,TRBD2,TRBJ2-2,16,TRBV5-4,TGTGCCAGCAGCCAAGATTCGACGGGAGGGGGCGGGGAGCTGTTTTTT,CASSQDSTGGGGELFF
-,-,TRBJ1-1,13,TRBV30,TGTGCCTGGACAAGGGTTGGGGGGACTGAAGCTTTCTTT,CAWTRVGGTEAFF
-,TRBD2,TRBJ2-1,15,TRBV7-6,TGTGCCAGCACCCCGACGGGGGGCTCCTACAATGAGCAGTTCTTC,CASTPTGGSYNEQFF